This T cell receptor beta chain originates from a study of lymphopenia after photon versus proton radiotherapy. Study-wide results and caveats: A bigger post-nadir fall in TCR diversity correlated inversely with survival time in deceased patients. Relative stability marked proton patients; photon patients lost diversity and naive cells.

Generated by immunoSEQ multiplex PCR, the TCRdb table keeps only in-frame clones and is missing some. Of more than 4,000 clones in the sample, around 89% are singletons; the top ten hold 23%. To note about this clone: The antigen remains unidentified.

With V trimmed by 0 bases and J by 9 bases, 10 bases remained unmatched. In germline, CDR1 is SGHRS, CDR2 YFSETQ. The CDR3 covers 16 residues. The sequence derives from an elderly man with cholangiocarcinoma. The chain combines TRBV5-1 with TRBJ2-3, with 10 bases identical to TRBD2. The sample was peripheral blood, taken from a patient treated with photon-based radiotherapy. CDR3 loop: CASSLEASGGSGTQYF. CDR3 in DNA: TGCGCCAGCAGCTTGGAAGCTAGCGGGGGTTCCGGCACGCAGTATTTT.